The source of this T cell receptor beta chain is a study of blood T cell dynamics during melanoma immunotherapy. Study in general: Standard first-line treatment here was pembrolizumab or nivolumab plus ipilimumab in metastatic melanoma.

This clone showed up just once. The repertoire was sequenced with immunoSEQ multiplex PCR; TCRdb's copy has only in-frame clones and lacks some. The sample lists approximately 16,000 clones, approximately 90% occurring once. The time point here: week 3, after first cycle of checkpoint inhibitor. V lost 1 base and J lost 10, with 12 bases in between. Looked up from germline, CDR1 is SGHNT and CDR2 is YYREEE (reference sequence). The CDR3 totals 14 residues. This material consisted of blood, taken from a patient treated with checkpoint blockade. This TCR was recovered from a human donor with melanoma. The chain joins TRBV5-4 to TRBJ1-6; D possibly corresponds to TRBD1 (6 bases). Here the CDR3 reads CASSLTGFSSPLHF. CDR3 nucleotide sequence: TGTGCCAGCAGCTTGACAGGGTTTAGCTCACCCCTCCACTTT.